This is a list of T cell receptor beta chains from one sample in a study of blood T cell repertoires in COVID-19. Data came from immunoSEQ multiplex PCR; TCRdb stores just in-frame clones and leaves some out. The sample contains under 300,000 clones, about nine tenths of which appear only once. Sequenced material: PBMCs or T cells enriched from blood (not recorded which). All receptors derive from a woman between 40 and 50 years old with acute COVID-19. The CDR3 runs from the conserved cysteine through the conserved F or W. Each record gives: D gene, clone size, V gene, J gene, CDR3 protein, CDR3 DNA. D genes are given only for firm matches. Expanded clones get a size class; other rows say once, few or many, or leave the size out.

d_call: TRBD1
clone_size: NA
v_call: TRBV2
j_call: TRBJ1-2
cdr3_aa: CASSRRGQGAGGYTF
cdr3_nt: TGTGCCAGCAGCCGGAGGGGACAGGGGGCGGGTGGCTACACCTTC

d_call: TRBD2
clone_size: NA
v_call: TRBV6-5
j_call: TRBJ2-7
cdr3_aa: CASRGLAGIYEQYF
cdr3_nt: TGTGCCAGCAGAGGACTAGCGGGGATATACGAGCAGTACTTC

d_call: TRBD1
clone_size: once
v_call: TRBV18
j_call: TRBJ2-5
cdr3_aa: CASSPDRGRTETQYF
cdr3_nt: TGTGCCAGCTCACCGGACAGGGGGCGGACAGAGACCCAGTACTTC

d_call: NA
clone_size: NA
v_call: TRBV19
j_call: TRBJ2-1
cdr3_aa: CASSRGSEWFNEQFF
cdr3_nt: TGTGCCAGTAGTAGGGGCAGCGAGTGGTTCAATGAGCAGTTCTTC

d_call: NA
clone_size: NA
v_call: TRBV7-2
j_call: TRBJ2-3
cdr3_aa: CASTKRGQPAWDTQYF
cdr3_nt: TGTGCCAGCACCAAACGCGGACAGCCGGCCTGGGATACGCAGTATTTT

d_call: NA
clone_size: NA
v_call: TRBV29-1
j_call: TRBJ1-2
cdr3_aa: CSVYEYTNYGYTF
cdr3_nt: TGCAGCGTTTATGAGTATACTAACTATGGCTACACCTTC

d_call: TRBD1
clone_size: NA
v_call: TRBV9
j_call: TRBJ1-2
cdr3_aa: CASSVGGTGGSGGYTF
cdr3_nt: TGTGCCAGCAGCGTAGGGGGGACAGGTGGGTCTGGTGGCTACACCTTC

d_call: NA
clone_size: once
v_call: TRBV7-9
j_call: TRBJ1-3
cdr3_aa: CASNREPGLFFSGNTIYF
cdr3_nt: TGTGCCAGCAACCGGGAACCGGGACTTTTCTTCTCTGGAAACACCATATATTTT

d_call: NA
clone_size: NA
v_call: TRBV5-1
j_call: TRBJ2-5
cdr3_aa: CASSLVRGLGETQYF
cdr3_nt: TGCGCCAGCAGCTTGGTTAGGGGCCTTGGCGAGACCCAGTACTTC

d_call: TRBD2
clone_size: once
v_call: TRBV7-9
j_call: TRBJ2-3
cdr3_aa: CASSPRLSGARTDTQYF
cdr3_nt: TGTGCCAGCAGCCCCCGGCTTAGCGGGGCCCGCACAGATACGCAGTATTTT

d_call: NA
clone_size: NA
v_call: TRBV19
j_call: TRBJ2-1
cdr3_aa: CASSWGRGYSEQFF
cdr3_nt: TGTGCCAGTAGTTGGGGACGGGGGTACAGTGAGCAGTTCTTC

d_call: TRBD2
clone_size: NA
v_call: TRBV5-1
j_call: TRBJ2-3
cdr3_aa: CASSLAGGITDTQYF
cdr3_nt: TGCGCCAGCAGCTTAGCGGGGGGGATCACAGATACGCAGTATTTT

d_call: TRBD2
clone_size: NA
v_call: TRBV18
j_call: TRBJ2-1
cdr3_aa: CASSPAGVNEQFF
cdr3_nt: TGTGCCAGCTCACCGGCGGGGGTCAATGAGCAGTTCTTC

d_call: NA
clone_size: NA
v_call: TRBV5-1
j_call: TRBJ1-1
cdr3_aa: CASSPGTLLPNTEAFF
cdr3_nt: TGCGCCAGCAGCCCCGGGACACTACTTCCGAACACTGAAGCTTTCTTT

d_call: TRBD2
clone_size: NA
v_call: TRBV7-2
j_call: TRBJ2-2
cdr3_aa: CASSLGGTSKNGELFF
cdr3_nt: TGTGCCAGCAGCTTAGGAGGGACTAGTAAGAACGGGGAGCTGTTTTTT

d_call: TRBD2
clone_size: NA
v_call: TRBV6-5
j_call: TRBJ2-3
cdr3_aa: CASSRGGDTQYF
cdr3_nt: TGTGCCAGCAGCCGCGGGGGGGATACGCAGTATTTT

d_call: TRBD1
clone_size: NA
v_call: TRBV7-2
j_call: TRBJ1-1
cdr3_aa: CASSLGGTGPMNTEAFF
cdr3_nt: TGTGCCAGCAGCTTAGGTGGGACAGGCCCTATGAACACTGAAGCTTTCTTT

d_call: TRBD1
clone_size: NA
v_call: TRBV25-1
j_call: TRBJ2-1
cdr3_aa: CASSELGQGRNEQFF
cdr3_nt: TGTGCCAGCAGTGAACTGGGACAGGGGCGCAATGAGCAGTTCTTC

d_call: TRBD1
clone_size: NA
v_call: TRBV6-2/TRBV6-3
j_call: TRBJ1-2
cdr3_aa: CASSPTGDYGYTF
cdr3_nt: TGTGCCAGCAGCCCGACAGGGGACTATGGCTACACCTTC

d_call: NA
clone_size: NA
v_call: TRBV11-2
j_call: TRBJ1-1
cdr3_aa: CASSLAGGTEAFF
cdr3_nt: TGTGCCAGCAGCTTAGCCGGGGGAACTGAAGCTTTCTTT

d_call: NA
clone_size: NA
v_call: TRBV7-9
j_call: TRBJ2-1
cdr3_aa: CASSLRFEQFF
cdr3_nt: TGTGCCAGCAGCTTACGGTTTGAGCAGTTCTTC

d_call: TRBD2
clone_size: NA
v_call: TRBV2
j_call: TRBJ2-1
cdr3_aa: CASSPWRRRGGEEQFF
cdr3_nt: TGTGCCAGCAGCCCTTGGCGCCGCCGGGGGGGGGAGGAGCAGTTCTTC

d_call: NA
clone_size: once
v_call: TRBV6-2/TRBV6-3
j_call: TRBJ1-1
cdr3_aa: CASSNRDTEAFF
cdr3_nt: TGTGCCAGCAGTAACCGGGACACTGAAGCTTTCTTT

d_call: NA
clone_size: NA
v_call: TRBV11-2
j_call: TRBJ2-7
cdr3_aa: CASSLAGYYEQYF
cdr3_nt: TGTGCCAGCAGCTTAGCAGGTTACTACGAGCAGTACTTC

d_call: TRBD2
clone_size: NA
v_call: TRBV30
j_call: TRBJ2-7
cdr3_aa: CAWSEGSSGKYEQYF
cdr3_nt: TGTGCCTGGAGTGAAGGGTCTAGCGGGAAGTACGAGCAGTACTTC

d_call: NA
clone_size: NA
v_call: TRBV7-2
j_call: TRBJ2-4
cdr3_aa: CASSRPAGLGIVNIQYF
cdr3_nt: TGTGCCAGCAGCCGTCCCGCGGGGCTCGGGATTGTAAACATTCAGTACTTC

d_call: TRBD1
clone_size: NA
v_call: TRBV2
j_call: TRBJ1-6
cdr3_aa: CAARQGENSPLHF
cdr3_nt: TGTGCCGCCCGACAGGGGGAAAATTCACCCCTCCACTTT

d_call: NA
clone_size: NA
v_call: TRBV21-1
j_call: TRBJ2-5
cdr3_aa: CASSTRTSGSLQSLETQYF
cdr3_nt: TGTGCCAGCAGCACGCGGACTAGCGGGAGTCTGCAGTCCCTAGAGACCCAGTACTTC

d_call: NA
clone_size: NA
v_call: TRBV29-1
j_call: TRBJ2-7
cdr3_aa: CSARGSYEQYF
cdr3_nt: TGCAGCGCCAGAGGCTCCTACGAGCAGTACTTC

d_call: TRBD1
clone_size: NA
v_call: TRBV6-2/TRBV6-3
j_call: TRBJ1-1
cdr3_aa: CASSPSLRQGASEAFF
cdr3_nt: TGTGCCAGCAGCCCTAGCCTCCGACAGGGGGCTAGTGAAGCTTTCTTT

d_call: TRBD2
clone_size: NA
v_call: TRBV18
j_call: TRBJ2-2
cdr3_aa: CASSLFSGSIPGELFF
cdr3_nt: TGTGCCAGCTCACTCTTTAGCGGGAGTATCCCCGGGGAGCTGTTTTTT

d_call: NA
clone_size: once
v_call: TRBV5-1
j_call: TRBJ1-5
cdr3_aa: CASSSEQGKPQHF
cdr3_nt: TGCGCCAGCAGCTCGGAACAGGGAAAGCCCCAGCATTTT

d_call: NA
clone_size: NA
v_call: TRBV6-5
j_call: TRBJ1-4
cdr3_aa: CASSYSYGGEKLFF
cdr3_nt: TGTGCCAGCAGTTACTCTTACGGGGGAGAAAAACTGTTTTTT